The rows below give T cell receptor beta chains drawn from one sample of a study of blood T cell repertoires in COVID-19. Generated by immunoSEQ multiplex PCR, the TCRdb table keeps only in-frame clones and is missing some. The sample lists approximately 11,000 clones; about 70% were seen once. The source material was peripheral blood. All receptors derive from a man in his sixties with COVID-19, enrolled during active disease. CDR3s include the opening cysteine and the closing phenylalanine or tryptophan. The order of the fields is J gene, D gene, V gene, clone size, CDR3 DNA, CDR3 protein. The D gene is left open where the match is weak. The size entry is marked missing in some rows and otherwise reads once, few, many or a size class.

TRBJ2-3	NA	TRBV18	NA	TGTGCCAGCTCACAGGGACTCCCTAGCACAGATACGCAGTATTTT	CASSQGLPSTDTQYF
TRBJ1-2	TRBD1	TRBV5-4	NA	TGTGCCAGCAGCCCTGCCCTCCGGGACAGGGGAGGCTATGGCTACACCTTC	CASSPALRDRGGYGYTF
TRBJ1-2	NA	TRBV30	NA	TGTGCCTGGAGTGTACTGGCAGGGATGGCCTATGGCTACACCTTC	CAWSVLAGMAYGYTF
TRBJ2-7	NA	TRBV14	few	TGTGCCAGCAGCCTCGGGCAGGGCTTCCACGAGCAGTACTTC	CASSLGQGFHEQYF
TRBJ1-4	NA	TRBV4-1	few	TGCGCCAGCAGCCAAGATGGATTCGCTAGCGAAAAACTGTTTTTT	CASSQDGFASEKLFF
TRBJ1-1	NA	TRBV25-1	NA	TGTGCCAGCGTTTCCGATTTTCCGGTCTCTGAAGCTTTCTTT	CASVSDFPVSEAFF
TRBJ1-6	NA	TRBV6-1	few	TGTGCCAGCAGTGAAAGGGGCGGATCACCCCTCCACTTT	CASSERGGSPLHF
TRBJ1-1	TRBD1	TRBV3-1/TRBV3-2	NA	TGTGCCAGCAGCCCGACAGGGGGCGGCACTGAAGCTTTCTTT	CASSPTGGGTEAFF
TRBJ2-2	NA	TRBV24-1	few	TGTGCCACCAGTGGTGACAGGTGGGGGACCGGGGAGCTGTTTTTT	CATSGDRWGTGELFF
TRBJ1-3	NA	TRBV5-1	few	TGCGCCAGCAGCGGCGGTTCCGGGTTTGGAAACACCATATATTTT	CASSGGSGFGNTIYF
TRBJ2-3	TRBD2	TRBV27	NA	TGTGCCACTCAACGCCTAGCGGGATGGGGAGCAGATACGCAGTATTTT	CATQRLAGWGADTQYF
TRBJ1-5	NA	TRBV7-9	NA	TGTGCCAGCAGCGCACCAGGGTTTCAGCCCCAGCATTTT	CASSAPGFQPQHF
TRBJ1-1	NA	TRBV6-1	NA	TGTGCCAGCAGTGAAGGGGGAGGGAGGGACTCAAAAGCTTTCTTT	CASSEGGGRDSKAFF